This section outlines one TCR beta chain sequence together with its context. Its specificity is not known. The assay was immunoSEQ multiplex PCR, and TCRdb's table has in-frame clones only and misses some. The table has some 65,000 clones, approximately 54% seen once; the top ten hold approximately 15%. CDR1 is MNHEY and CDR2 is SMNVEV in the germline V gene (reference sequence). There are 18 residues in the CDR3. V trimming: 10 bases; J trimming: 2 bases; junction bases outside the gene matches: 21. The source of the sample is a study of cytotoxic CD8 clonotypes in ibrutinib-treated CLL. Study details: Patients attained approximately 24 partial and 2 complete responses; at median about 74 months, around 15 remained remitted while around twelve progressed.

With cryopreserved PBMCs as the source, around 2 micrograms of genomic DNA went to TCR beta libraries. Study-wide results and caveats: Baseline clonality, higher than in age-matched healthy donors, tracked circulating CD8+ T-cell counts.

The rearrangement uses TRBV27 and TRBJ2-7; 9 bases match TRBD1. Sequenced here: PBMCs, sampled after 12 months of ibrutinib treatment. This sequence originates from a human donor with chronic lymphocytic leukemia. The CDR3 coding sequence is TGTGCCACCCGAAATCCCCCAACTACCGGGACAGGGACCTACGAGCAGTACTTC. It specifies CATRNPPTTGTGTYEQYF.